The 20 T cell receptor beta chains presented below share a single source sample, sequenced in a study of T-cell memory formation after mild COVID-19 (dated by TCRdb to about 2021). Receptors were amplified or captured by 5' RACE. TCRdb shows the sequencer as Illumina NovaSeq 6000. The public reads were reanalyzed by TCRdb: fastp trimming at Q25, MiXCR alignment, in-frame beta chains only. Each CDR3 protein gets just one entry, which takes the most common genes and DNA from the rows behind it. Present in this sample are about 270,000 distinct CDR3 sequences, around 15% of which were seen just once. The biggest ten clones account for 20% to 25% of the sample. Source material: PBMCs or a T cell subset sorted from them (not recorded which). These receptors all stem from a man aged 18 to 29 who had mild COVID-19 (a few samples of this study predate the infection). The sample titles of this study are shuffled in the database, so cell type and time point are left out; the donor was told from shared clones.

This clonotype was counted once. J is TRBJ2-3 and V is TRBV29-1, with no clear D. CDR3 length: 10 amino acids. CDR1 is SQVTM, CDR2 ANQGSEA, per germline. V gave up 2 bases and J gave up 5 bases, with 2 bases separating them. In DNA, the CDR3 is TGCAGCGTTGAATTAGATACGCAGTATTTT. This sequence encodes CSVELDTQYF.

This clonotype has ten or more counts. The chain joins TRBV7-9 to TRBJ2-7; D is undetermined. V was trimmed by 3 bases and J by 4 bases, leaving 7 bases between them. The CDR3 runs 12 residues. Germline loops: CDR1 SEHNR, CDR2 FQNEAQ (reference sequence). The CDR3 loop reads CASSFLGYEQYV. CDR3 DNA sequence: TGTGCCAGCAGCTTTCTGGGGTACGAGCAGTACGTC.

The CDR3 sequence is CASSFARWTEAFF. CDR3 nucleotide sequence: TGCGCCAGCAGCTTCGCCAGGTGGACTGAAGCTTTCTTT. This rearrangement joins TRBV4-1 to TRBJ1-1; D call uncertain. The V end lost 5 bases, the J end lost 5 bases, and 12 bases lay between the germline ends. Germline-derived CDR1 and CDR2 are MGHRA and YSYEKL. The CDR3 covers 13 residues.

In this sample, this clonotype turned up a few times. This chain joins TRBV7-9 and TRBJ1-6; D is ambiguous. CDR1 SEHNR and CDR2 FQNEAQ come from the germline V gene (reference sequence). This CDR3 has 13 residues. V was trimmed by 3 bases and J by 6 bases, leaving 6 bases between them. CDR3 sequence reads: CASSFALNSPLHF. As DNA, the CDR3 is TGTGCCAGCAGCTTTGCCCTTAATTCACCCCTCCACTTT.

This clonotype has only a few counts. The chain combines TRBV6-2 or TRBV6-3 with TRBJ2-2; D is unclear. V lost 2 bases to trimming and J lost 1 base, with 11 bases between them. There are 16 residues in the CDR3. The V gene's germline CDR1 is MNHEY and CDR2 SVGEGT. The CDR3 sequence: CASSYHPLQNTGELFF. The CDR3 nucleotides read TGTGCCAGCAGTTACCACCCGTTGCAGAACACCGGGGAGCTGTTTTTT.

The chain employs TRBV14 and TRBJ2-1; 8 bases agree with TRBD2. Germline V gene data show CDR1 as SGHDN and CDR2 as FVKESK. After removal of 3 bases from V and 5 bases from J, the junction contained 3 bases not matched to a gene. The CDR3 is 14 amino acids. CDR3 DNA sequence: TGTGCCAGCAGCCAGGCGGGGGGTAACAATGAGCAGTTCTTC. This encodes CASSQAGGNNEQFF.

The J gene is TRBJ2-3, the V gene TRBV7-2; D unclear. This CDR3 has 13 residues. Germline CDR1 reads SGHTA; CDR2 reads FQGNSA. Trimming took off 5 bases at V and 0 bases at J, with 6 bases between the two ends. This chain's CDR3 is CASSPSSTDTQYF. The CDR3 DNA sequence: TGTGCCAGCAGCCCGAGTAGCACAGATACGCAGTATTTT. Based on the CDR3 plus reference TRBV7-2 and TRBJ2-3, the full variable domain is GAGVSQSPSNKVTEKGKDVELRCDPISGHTALYWYRQSLGQGLEFLIYFQGNSAPDKSGLPSDRFSAERTGGSVSTLTIQRTQQEDSAVYLCASSPSSTDTQYFGPGTRLTVL.

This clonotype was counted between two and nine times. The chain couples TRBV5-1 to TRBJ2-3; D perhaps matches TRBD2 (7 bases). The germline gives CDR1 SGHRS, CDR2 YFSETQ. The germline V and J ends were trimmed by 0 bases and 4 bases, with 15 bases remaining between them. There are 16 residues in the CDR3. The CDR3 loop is CASSLDRGGKADTQYF. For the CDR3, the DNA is TGCGCCAGCAGCTTGGATAGGGGGGGAAAGGCAGATACGCAGTATTTT.

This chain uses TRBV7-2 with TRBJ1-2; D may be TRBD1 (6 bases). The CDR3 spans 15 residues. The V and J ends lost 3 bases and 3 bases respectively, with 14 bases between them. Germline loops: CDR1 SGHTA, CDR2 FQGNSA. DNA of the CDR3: TGTGCCAGCAGCTTGGTTGGGGGCGCAGACTATGGCTACACCTTC. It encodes CASSLVGGADYGYTF.

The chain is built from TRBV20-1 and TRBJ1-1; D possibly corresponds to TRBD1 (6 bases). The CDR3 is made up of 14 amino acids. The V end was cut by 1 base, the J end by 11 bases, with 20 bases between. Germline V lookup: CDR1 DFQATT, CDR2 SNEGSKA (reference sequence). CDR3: CSARAAQGIGGAFF. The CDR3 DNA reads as TGCAGTGCTAGAGCCGCACAGGGAATTGGTGGGGCTTTCTTT.

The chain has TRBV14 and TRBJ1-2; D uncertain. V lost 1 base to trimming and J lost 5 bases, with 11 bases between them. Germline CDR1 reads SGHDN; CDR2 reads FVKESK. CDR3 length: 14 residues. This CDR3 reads CASSQAKPPYGYTF. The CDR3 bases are TGTGCCAGCAGCCAAGCAAAGCCGCCTTATGGCTACACCTTC.

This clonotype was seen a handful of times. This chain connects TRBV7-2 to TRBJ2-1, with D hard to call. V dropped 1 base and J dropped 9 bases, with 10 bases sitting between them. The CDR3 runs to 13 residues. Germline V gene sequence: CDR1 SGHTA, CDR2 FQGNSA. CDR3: CASSLDTATEQFF. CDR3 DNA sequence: TGTGCCAGCAGCTTAGATACCGCCACTGAGCAGTTCTTC.

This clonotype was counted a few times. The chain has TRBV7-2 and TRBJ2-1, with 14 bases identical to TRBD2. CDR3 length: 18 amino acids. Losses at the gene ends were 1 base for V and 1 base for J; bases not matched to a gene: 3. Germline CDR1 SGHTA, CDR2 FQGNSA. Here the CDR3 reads CASSLGGLAGGSYNEQFF. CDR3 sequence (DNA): TGTGCCAGCAGCTTAGGTGGACTAGCGGGGGGTTCCTACAATGAGCAGTTCTTC. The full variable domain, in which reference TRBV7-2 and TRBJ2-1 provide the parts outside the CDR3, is GAGVSQSPSNKVTEKGKDVELRCDPISGHTALYWYRQSLGQGLEFLIYFQGNSAPDKSGLPSDRFSAERTGGSVSTLTIQRTQQEDSAVYLCASSLGGLAGGSYNEQFFGPGTRLTVL.

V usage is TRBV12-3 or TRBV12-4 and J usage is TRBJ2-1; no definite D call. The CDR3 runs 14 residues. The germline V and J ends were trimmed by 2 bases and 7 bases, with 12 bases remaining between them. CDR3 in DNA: TGTGCCAGCAGTTTAAGGGCTATACTTAATGAGCAGTTCTTC. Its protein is CASSLRAILNEQFF.

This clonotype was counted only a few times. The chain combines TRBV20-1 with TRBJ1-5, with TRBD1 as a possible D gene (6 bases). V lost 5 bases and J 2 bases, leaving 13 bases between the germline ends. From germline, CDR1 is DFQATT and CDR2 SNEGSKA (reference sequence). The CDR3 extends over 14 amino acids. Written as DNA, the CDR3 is TGCAGTGCTGGACAACAGGGAGGCAATCAGCCCCAGCATTTT. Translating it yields CSAGQQGGNQPQHF.

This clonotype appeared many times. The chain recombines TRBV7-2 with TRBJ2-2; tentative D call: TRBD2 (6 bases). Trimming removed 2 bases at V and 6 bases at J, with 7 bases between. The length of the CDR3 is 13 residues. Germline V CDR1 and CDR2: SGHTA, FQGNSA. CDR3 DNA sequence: TGTGCCAGCAGCTTATGGGGGGCCGGGGAGCTGTTTTTT. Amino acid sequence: CASSLWGAGELFF.

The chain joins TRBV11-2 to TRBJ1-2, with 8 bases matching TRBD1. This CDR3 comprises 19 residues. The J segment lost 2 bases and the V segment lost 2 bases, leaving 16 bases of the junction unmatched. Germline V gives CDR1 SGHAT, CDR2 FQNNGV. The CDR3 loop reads CASSLSVPGGINPNYGYTF. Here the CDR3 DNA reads TGTGCCAGCAGCTTAAGTGTTCCAGGGGGCATCAATCCCAACTATGGCTACACCTTC.

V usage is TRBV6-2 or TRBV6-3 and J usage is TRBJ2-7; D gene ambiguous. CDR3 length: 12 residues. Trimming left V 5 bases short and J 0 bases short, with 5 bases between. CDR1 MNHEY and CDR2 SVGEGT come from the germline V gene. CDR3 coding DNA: TGTGCCAGCAGTAAGAGCTCCTACGAGCAGTACTTC. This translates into CASSKSSYEQYF.

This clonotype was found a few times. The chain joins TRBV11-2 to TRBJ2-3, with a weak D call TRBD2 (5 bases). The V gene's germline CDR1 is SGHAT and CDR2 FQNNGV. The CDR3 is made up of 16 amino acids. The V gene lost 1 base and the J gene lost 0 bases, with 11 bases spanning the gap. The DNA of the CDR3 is TGTGCCAGCAGCTTAGGTTCAGCGGCAAGCACAGATACGCAGTATTTT. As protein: CASSLGSAASTDTQYF. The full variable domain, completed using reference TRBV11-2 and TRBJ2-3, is EAGVAQSPRYKIIEKRQSVAFWCNPISGHATLYWYQQILGQGPKLLIQFQNNGVVDDSQLPKDRFSAERLKGVDSTLKIQPAKLEDSAVYLCASSLGSAASTDTQYFGPGTRLTVL.

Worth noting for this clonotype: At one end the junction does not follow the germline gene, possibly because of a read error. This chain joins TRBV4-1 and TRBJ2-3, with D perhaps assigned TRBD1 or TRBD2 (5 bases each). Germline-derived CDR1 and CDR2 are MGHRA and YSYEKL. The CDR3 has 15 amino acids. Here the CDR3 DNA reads TGCGCCAGCAGCCAAGATCCAGGGAGCACAGCTACGCAGTATTTT. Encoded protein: CASSQDPGSTATQYF.